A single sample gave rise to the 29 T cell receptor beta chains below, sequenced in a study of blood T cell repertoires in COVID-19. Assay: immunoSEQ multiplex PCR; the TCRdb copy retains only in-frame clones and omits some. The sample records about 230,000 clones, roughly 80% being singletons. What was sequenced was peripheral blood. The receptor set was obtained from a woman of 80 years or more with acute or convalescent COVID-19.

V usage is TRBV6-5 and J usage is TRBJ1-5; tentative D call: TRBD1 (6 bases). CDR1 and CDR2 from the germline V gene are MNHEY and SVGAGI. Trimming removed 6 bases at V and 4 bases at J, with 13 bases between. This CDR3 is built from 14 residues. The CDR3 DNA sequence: TGTGCCAGCAGCATAACAGGGAATAATCAGCCCCAGCATTTT. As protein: CASSITGNNQPQHF.

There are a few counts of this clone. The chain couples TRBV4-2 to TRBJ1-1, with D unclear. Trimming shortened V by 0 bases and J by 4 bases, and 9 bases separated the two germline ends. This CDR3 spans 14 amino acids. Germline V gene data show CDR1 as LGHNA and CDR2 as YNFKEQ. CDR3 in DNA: TGTGCCAGCAGCCAAGATCCGGGGAGCACTGAAGCTTTCTTT. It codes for CASSQDPGSTEAFF.

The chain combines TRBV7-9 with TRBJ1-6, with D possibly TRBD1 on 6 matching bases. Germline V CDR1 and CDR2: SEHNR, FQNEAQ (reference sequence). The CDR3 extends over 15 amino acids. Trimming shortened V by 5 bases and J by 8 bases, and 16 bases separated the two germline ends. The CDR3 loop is CASSRGPGDHSPLHF. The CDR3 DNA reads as TGTGCCAGCAGCCGGGGTCCAGGGGATCATTCACCCCTCCACTTT.

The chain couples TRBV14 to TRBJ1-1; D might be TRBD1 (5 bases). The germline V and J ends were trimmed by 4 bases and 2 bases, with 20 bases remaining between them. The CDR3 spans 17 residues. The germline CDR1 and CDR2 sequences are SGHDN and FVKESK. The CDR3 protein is CASSLQRGGWVNTEAFF. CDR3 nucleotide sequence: TGTGCCAGCAGCCTCCAACGGGGGGGATGGGTCAACACTGAAGCTTTCTTT.

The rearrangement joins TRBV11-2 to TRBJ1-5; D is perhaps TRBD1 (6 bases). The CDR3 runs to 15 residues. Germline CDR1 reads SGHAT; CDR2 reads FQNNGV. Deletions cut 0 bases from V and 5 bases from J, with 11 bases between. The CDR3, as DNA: TGTGCCAGCAGCTTAGATCGGGCAGGGGATCAGCCCCAGCATTTT. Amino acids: CASSLDRAGDQPQHF.

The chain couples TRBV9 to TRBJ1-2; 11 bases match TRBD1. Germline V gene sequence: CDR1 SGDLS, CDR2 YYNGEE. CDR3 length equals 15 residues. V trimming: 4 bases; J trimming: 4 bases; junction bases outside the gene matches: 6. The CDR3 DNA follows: TGTGCCAGCAGCTTTTGGACAGGGGGCTTCTATGGCTACACCTTC. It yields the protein CASSFWTGGFYGYTF. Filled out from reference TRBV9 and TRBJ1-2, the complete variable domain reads DSGVTQTPKHLITATGQRVTLRCSPRSGDLSVYWYQQSLDQGLQFLIQYYNGEERAKGNILERFSAQQFPDLHSELNLSSLELGDSALYFCASSFWTGGFYGYTFGSGTRLTVV.

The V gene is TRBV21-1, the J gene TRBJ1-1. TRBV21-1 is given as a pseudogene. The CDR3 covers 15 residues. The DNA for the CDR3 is TGTGCCAGCAACCCCTATCGGGGGAATAACACTGAAGCTTTCTTT. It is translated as CASNPYRGNNTEAFF.

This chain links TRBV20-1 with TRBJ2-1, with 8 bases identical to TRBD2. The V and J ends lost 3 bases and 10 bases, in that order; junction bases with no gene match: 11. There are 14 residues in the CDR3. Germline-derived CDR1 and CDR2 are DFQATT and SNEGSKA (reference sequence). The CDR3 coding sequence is TGCAGTGCTAGTGACGGGACTAGTGGTCGGGAGCAGTTCTTC. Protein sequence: CSASDGTSGREQFF.

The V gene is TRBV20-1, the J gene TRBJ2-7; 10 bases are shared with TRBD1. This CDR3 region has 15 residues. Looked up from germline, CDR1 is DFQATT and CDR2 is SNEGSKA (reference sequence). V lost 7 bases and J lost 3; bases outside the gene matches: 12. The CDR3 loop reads CSVIESGTGDYEQYF. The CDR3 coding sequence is TGCAGTGTTATTGAGTCCGGGACAGGGGACTACGAGCAGTACTTC.

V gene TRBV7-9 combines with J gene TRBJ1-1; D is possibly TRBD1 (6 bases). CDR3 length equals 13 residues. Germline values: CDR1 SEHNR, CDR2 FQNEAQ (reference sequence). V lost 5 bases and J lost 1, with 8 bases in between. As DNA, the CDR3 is TGTGCCAGCAGCCCAGGGGCGAACACTGAAGCTTTCTTT. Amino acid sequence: CASSPGANTEAFF.

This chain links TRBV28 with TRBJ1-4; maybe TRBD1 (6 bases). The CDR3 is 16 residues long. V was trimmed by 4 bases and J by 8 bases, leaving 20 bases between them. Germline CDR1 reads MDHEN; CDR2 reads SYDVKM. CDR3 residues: CASSSDPNRASEKLFF. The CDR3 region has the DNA TGTGCCAGCAGTTCCGACCCTAACAGGGCTTCCGAAAAACTGTTTTTT.

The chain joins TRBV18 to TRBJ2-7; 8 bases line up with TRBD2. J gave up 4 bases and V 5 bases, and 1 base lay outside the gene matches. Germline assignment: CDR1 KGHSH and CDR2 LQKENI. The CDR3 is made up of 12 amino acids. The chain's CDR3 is CASSGTSYEQYF. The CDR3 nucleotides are TGTGCCAGCTCAGGGACTAGTTACGAGCAGTACTTC.

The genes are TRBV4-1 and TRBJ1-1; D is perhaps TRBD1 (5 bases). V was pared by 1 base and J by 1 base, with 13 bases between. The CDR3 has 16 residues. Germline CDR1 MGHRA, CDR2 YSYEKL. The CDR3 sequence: CASSQGFARANTEAFF. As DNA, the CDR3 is TGCGCCAGCAGCCAAGGGTTCGCCAGGGCGAACACTGAAGCTTTCTTT.

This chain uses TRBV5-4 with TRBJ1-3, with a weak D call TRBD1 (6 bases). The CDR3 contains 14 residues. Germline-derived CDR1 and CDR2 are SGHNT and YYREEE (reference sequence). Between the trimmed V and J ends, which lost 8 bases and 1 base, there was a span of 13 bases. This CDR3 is CASGGGASGNTIYF. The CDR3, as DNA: TGTGCCAGTGGAGGGGGGGCGTCTGGAAACACCATATATTTT.

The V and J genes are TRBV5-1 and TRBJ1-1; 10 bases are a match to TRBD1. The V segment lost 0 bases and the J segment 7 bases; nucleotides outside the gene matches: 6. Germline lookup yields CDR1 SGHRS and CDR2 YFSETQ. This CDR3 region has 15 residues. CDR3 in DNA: TGCGCCAGCAGCTTGGCGACAGGGGGCAGGGATGAAGCTTTCTTT. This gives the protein CASSLATGGRDEAFF.

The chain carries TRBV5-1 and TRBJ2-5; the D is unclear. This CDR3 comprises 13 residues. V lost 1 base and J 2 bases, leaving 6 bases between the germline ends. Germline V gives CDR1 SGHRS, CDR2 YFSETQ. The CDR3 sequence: CASSLWSQETQYF. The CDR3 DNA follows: TGCGCCAGCAGCTTGTGGAGTCAAGAGACCCAGTACTTC. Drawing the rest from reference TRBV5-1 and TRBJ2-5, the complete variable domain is KAGVTQTPRYLIKTRGQQVTLSCSPISGHRSVSWYQQTPGQGLQFLFEYFSETQRNKGNFPGRFSGRQFSNSRSEMNVSTLELGDSALYLCASSLWSQETQYFGPGTRLLVL.

The CDR3, as DNA: TGTGCCAGCAGAGGAGGAGCCGCAGATACGCAGTATTTT. It is translated as CASRGGAADTQYF. The rearrangement uses TRBV25-1 and TRBJ2-3; TRBD2 might be the D (5 bases). The CDR3 runs 13 residues. Trimming took off 6 bases at V and 4 bases at J, with 11 bases between the two ends. Germline V gene data show CDR1 as MGHDK and CDR2 as SYGVNS. Using reference TRBV25-1 and TRBJ2-3 for the parts outside the CDR3, the full variable domain is EADIYQTPRYLVIGTGKKITLECSQTMGHDKMYWYQQDPGMELHLIHYSYGVNSTEKGDLSSESTVSRIRTEHFPLTLESARPSHTSQYLCASRGGAADTQYFGPGTRLTVL.

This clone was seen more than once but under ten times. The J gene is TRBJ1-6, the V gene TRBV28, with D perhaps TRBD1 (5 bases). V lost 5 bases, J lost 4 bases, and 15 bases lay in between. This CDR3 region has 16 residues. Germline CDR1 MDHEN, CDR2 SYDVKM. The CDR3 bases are TGTGCCAGCAGTCCCGTCGGGGGTGTTTATAATTCACCCCTCCACTTT. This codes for CASSPVGGVYNSPLHF.

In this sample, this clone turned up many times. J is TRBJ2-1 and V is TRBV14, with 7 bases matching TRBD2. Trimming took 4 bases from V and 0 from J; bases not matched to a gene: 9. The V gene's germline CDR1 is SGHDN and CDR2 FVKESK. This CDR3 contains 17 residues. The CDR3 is CASSRIAGLSSYNEQFF. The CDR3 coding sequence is TGTGCCAGCAGCCGAATAGCGGGTCTAAGCTCCTACAATGAGCAGTTCTTC.

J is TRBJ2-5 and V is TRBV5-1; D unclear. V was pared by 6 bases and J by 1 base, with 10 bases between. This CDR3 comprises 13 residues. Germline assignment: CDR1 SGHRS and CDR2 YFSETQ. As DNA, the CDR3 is TGCGCCAGCATGGTGAGCCCCCAAGAGACCCAGTACTTC. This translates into CASMVSPQETQYF.

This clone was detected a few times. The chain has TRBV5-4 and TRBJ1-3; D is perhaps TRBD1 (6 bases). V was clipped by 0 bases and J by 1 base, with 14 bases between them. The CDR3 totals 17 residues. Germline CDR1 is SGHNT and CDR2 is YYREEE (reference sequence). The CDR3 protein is CASSLGGRGTSGNTIYF. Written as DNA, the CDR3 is TGTGCCAGCAGCTTGGGGGGCAGGGGCACGTCTGGAAACACCATATATTTT.

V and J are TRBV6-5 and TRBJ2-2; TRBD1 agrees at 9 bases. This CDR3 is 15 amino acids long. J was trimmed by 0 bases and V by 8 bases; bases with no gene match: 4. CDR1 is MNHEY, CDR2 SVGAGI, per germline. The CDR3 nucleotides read TGTGCCAGCGAGAGACAGGGGGCGAACACCGGGGAGCTGTTTTTT. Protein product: CASERQGANTGELFF.

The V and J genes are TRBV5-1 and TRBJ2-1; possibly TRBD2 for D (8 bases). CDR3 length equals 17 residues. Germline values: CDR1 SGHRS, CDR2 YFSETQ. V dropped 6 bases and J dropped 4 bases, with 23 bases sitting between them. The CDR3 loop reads CASNTGGGPVAYNEQFF. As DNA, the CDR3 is TGCGCCAGCAACACGGGAGGGGGCCCCGTTGCTTACAATGAGCAGTTCTTC.

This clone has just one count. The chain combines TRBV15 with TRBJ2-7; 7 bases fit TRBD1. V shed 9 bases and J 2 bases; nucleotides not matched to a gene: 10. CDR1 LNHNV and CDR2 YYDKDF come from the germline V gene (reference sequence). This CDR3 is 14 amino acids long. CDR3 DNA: TGTGCCACATCCGAGGGGGCCCGAACCTACGAGCAGTACTTC. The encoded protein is CATSEGARTYEQYF.

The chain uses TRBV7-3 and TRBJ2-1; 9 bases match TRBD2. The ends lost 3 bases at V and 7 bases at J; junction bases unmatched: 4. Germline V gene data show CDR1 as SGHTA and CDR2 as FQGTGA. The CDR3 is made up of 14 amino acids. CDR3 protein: CASSLSGRINEQFF. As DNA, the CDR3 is TGTGCCAGCAGCTTGAGCGGGAGGATAAATGAGCAGTTCTTC.

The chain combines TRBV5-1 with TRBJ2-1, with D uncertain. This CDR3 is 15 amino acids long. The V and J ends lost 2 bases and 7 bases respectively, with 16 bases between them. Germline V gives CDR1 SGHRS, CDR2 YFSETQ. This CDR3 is CASSFAPDRLNEQFF. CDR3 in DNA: TGCGCCAGCAGCTTTGCCCCTGATAGATTGAATGAGCAGTTCTTC.

In nucleotides, the CDR3 is TGTGCCAGCAGCTTGACAGGGGGCAGGGATTCACCCCTCCACTTT. It yields the protein CASSLTGGRDSPLHF. The chain has TRBV7-2 and TRBJ1-6; TRBD1 agrees at 10 bases. The CDR3 is 15 residues long. V lost 3 bases and J lost 8; bases outside the gene matches: 4. From germline, CDR1 is SGHTA and CDR2 FQGNSA. Variable domain in full (rest from reference TRBV7-2 and TRBJ1-6): GAGVSQSPSNKVTEKGKDVELRCDPISGHTALYWYRQSLGQGLEFLIYFQGNSAPDKSGLPSDRFSAERTGGSVSTLTIQRTQQEDSAVYLCASSLTGGRDSPLHFGNGTRLTVT.

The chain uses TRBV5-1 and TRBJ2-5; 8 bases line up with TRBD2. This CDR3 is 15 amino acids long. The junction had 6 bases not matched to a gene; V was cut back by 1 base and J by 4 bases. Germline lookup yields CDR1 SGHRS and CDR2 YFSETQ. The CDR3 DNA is TGCGCCAGCAGCTTGAACGGGAGGGCCGGAGAGACCCAGTACTTC. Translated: CASSLNGRAGETQYF.

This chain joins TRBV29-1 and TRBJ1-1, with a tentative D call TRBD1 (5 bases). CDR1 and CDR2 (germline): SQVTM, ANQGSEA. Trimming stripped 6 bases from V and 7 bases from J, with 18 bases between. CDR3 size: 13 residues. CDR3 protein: CSVTQGGGGEAFF. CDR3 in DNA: TGCAGCGTAACCCAGGGTGGTGGTGGTGAAGCTTTCTTT.